This T cell receptor beta chain came from a study of molecular identifiers for immune sequencing clone quantification (dated by TCRdb to the late 2010s). Context from the whole study: For a replicate experiment, the RNA from either around 20,000 or 99,000 naive CD8 T cells was divided into five aliquots, and four of those aliquots went on to sequencing. CD8 T cells were used in a methods study to benchmark molecular-identifier clustering-based TCR repertoire sequencing (MIDCIRS) and TCR RNA copy counting.

Libraries of naive CD8 T cells were built from about 20,000 to 1,000,000 sorted cells, with 10%, 30% or 50% of the purified RNA used. Naive CD8 T cells were FACS-sorted as CD8+CD4-CCR7+CD45RA+ on a BD FACSAria II into RLT Plus buffer. To test detection sensitivity, Jurkat RNA equivalent to more than eight TCR copies was spiked into samples of about 19,000-1,000,000 naive CD8 T cells. CD8 T cells were enriched using RosetteSep CD8+ T Cell Enrichment Cocktail and Ficoll-Paque, and the enriched cells then underwent ACK red cell lysis. The method behind the library was PCR. TCRdb records NextSeq 500 as the sequencer. Bulk TCR libraries were made following a previously described method, with the TCR primers given in Table S5. Purification of total RNA was performed with the Qiagen AllPrep DNA/RNA kit. Before analysis, reads from multiple sequencing runs of one library were combined. The paper's processing steps were these. Reads were retained only if their TCR constant sequence matched exactly, and those retained reads were trimmed to 150 nt and grouped according to their 12-nt molecular barcodes. Reads in each barcode group were sub-clustered using a 15% Levenshtein threshold, and a quality-weighted consensus sequence was built for each RNA molecule. Non-functional sequences were removed, as were lower-count sequences one edit away from another. Based on a fit of two negative binomial distributions, barcode sub-clusters having less than 20% of the maximum read count were discarded. TCRdb itself trimmed the public reads at Q25 with fastp, ran MiXCR and retained productive beta chains. Merged by CDR3 protein, the rows form single entries marked with the most common genes and DNA. These V and J calls are TCRdb output, not the study's own analysis. This sample comprises about 320,000 distinct CDR3 sequences, roughly 24% of them detected only once. 0.7% to 0.95% of the sample belongs to the ten largest clones.

General study outcomes and caveats: Highly expanded clone sizes could be underestimated because identical TCR molecules may share a barcode. When barcode sub-clustering was omitted, TCR diversity was inflated by chimeric consensus sequences, with chimeras reaching as high as 47%. In CMV-specific effector cells, clones with more than 20 RNA copies contained over 98% of molecules, whereas in naive cells such clones contained under 1% of molecules. Spiked-in Jurkat TCR RNA equivalent to a single cell was reported to be detectable even among 800,000 to 1,000,000 naive CD8 T cells. Modeling estimated about three recovered TCR RNA copies per cell, compared with approximately 9.5 by digital PCR, which implies 30% to 35% capture efficiency. Spiked-in Jurkat TCR RNA (about ten copies' worth), which is not part of the donor repertoire, was contained in the naive libraries.

From cysteine to phenylalanine, the CDR3 is 16 amino acids long. Here the CDR3 DNA is all that survives: 48 bases in frame from base 1. CDR1 and CDR2, looked up from the germline V gene, are SGDLS and YYNGEE. At the junction V is shortened by 1 base and J by 0 bases; bases outside the gene matches: 6. This clonotype was recorded at least ten times. Its target antigen remains unknown. Base qualities were left out, and no much larger clone turns up one base away. The sample was naive CD8+ T cells from blood, with Jurkat cell RNA spiked in. The sample's cell subset or site label, in plain terms: FACS-sorted CD8+CD4-CCR7+CD45RA+ naive T cells. The receptor was derived from a human donor in good health. Some libraries in this study had Jurkat cell RNA spiked in. The chain links TRBV9 with TRBJ2-5; a stretch of 7 junction bases matches TRBD2. The sequenced DNA: TGTGCCAGCAGCGTATGGAGCGGGGAGTACCAAGAGACCCAGTACTTC. It is translated as CASSVWSGEYQETQYF.